The rows below give T cell receptor beta chains drawn from one sample of a study of blood T cell repertoires in COVID-19. Libraries were prepared by immunoSEQ multiplex PCR; TCRdb keeps only in-frame clonotypes and omits some of them. Altogether more than 150,000 clones are present, approximately 87% being singletons, with the ten largest covering roughly 20%. Sequenced material: peripheral blood. Every receptor here comes from a man aged 65-85 years with active or convalescent COVID-19. CDR3s include the opening cysteine and the closing phenylalanine or tryptophan. D genes are given only for firm matches. Clone size is given for some rows only: seen once, a few or many times, or a class if the clone is expanded.

V gene: TRBV19
clone size: NA
D gene: NA
J gene: TRBJ1-5
CDR3 protein: CASSFWDITYSNQPQHF
CDR3 DNA: TGTGCCAGTAGTTTTTGGGACATTACCTATAGCAATCAGCCCCAGCATTTT

V gene: TRBV18
clone size: NA
D gene: TRBD1
J gene: TRBJ2-1
CDR3 protein: CASSPMGQGAYNEQFF
CDR3 DNA: TGTGCCAGCTCACCAATGGGACAGGGGGCCTACAATGAGCAGTTCTTC

V gene: TRBV5-4
clone size: NA
D gene: TRBD1
J gene: TRBJ2-7
CDR3 protein: CASRVRGQGVYEQYF
CDR3 DNA: TGTGCCAGCAGAGTACGGGGACAGGGGGTCTACGAGCAGTACTTC

V gene: TRBV2
clone size: once
D gene: TRBD1
J gene: TRBJ1-5
CDR3 protein: CASSATGPQPQHF
CDR3 DNA: TGTGCCAGCTCCGCGACAGGGCCTCAGCCCCAGCATTTT

V gene: TRBV30
clone size: NA
D gene: NA
J gene: TRBJ1-1
CDR3 protein: CAWSVTGGTEAFF
CDR3 DNA: TGTGCCTGGAGTGTCACCGGGGGCACTGAAGCTTTCTTT

V gene: TRBV5-8
clone size: once
D gene: NA
J gene: TRBJ2-4
CDR3 protein: CASSLLQGLAKNIQYF
CDR3 DNA: TGTGCCAGCAGCTTACTTCAGGGTTTAGCCAAAAACATTCAGTACTTC

V gene: TRBV5-1
clone size: once
D gene: NA
J gene: TRBJ1-5
CDR3 protein: CASSLQGTDQPQHF
CDR3 DNA: TGCGCCAGCAGCTTACAGGGAACAGATCAGCCCCAGCATTTT

V gene: TRBV19
clone size: NA
D gene: NA
J gene: TRBJ2-2
CDR3 protein: CASTSGINTGELFF
CDR3 DNA: TGTGCCAGTACCTCAGGTATCAACACCGGGGAGCTGTTTTTT

V gene: TRBV9
clone size: NA
D gene: NA
J gene: TRBJ1-1
CDR3 protein: CASSAQGSTEAFF
CDR3 DNA: TGTGCCAGCAGCGCACAGGGATCGACTGAAGCTTTCTTT

V gene: TRBV5-1
clone size: NA
D gene: TRBD1
J gene: TRBJ1-2
CDR3 protein: CASSPDRDGYTF
CDR3 DNA: TGCGCCAGCAGCCCGGACAGGGATGGCTACACCTTC

V gene: TRBV7-6
clone size: few
D gene: TRBD2
J gene: TRBJ2-1
CDR3 protein: CASSIGGSSYNEQFF
CDR3 DNA: TGTGCCAGCAGCATCGGGGGGAGCTCCTACAATGAGCAGTTCTTC

V gene: TRBV18
clone size: NA
D gene: NA
J gene: TRBJ2-2
CDR3 protein: CASSLLLAPNTGELFF
CDR3 DNA: TGTGCCAGCTCTCTTCTCCTAGCGCCGAACACCGGGGAGCTGTTTTTT

V gene: TRBV19
clone size: once
D gene: TRBD1
J gene: TRBJ1-2
CDR3 protein: CASSSDRGPNYGYTF
CDR3 DNA: TGTGCCAGTAGTAGCGACAGGGGGCCTAACTATGGCTACACCTTC

V gene: TRBV24-1
clone size: NA
D gene: NA
J gene: TRBJ1-2
CDR3 protein: CATSDPVRGGYTF
CDR3 DNA: TGTGCCACCAGTGATCCCGTTAGGGGTGGCTACACCTTC

V gene: TRBV2
clone size: NA
D gene: NA
J gene: TRBJ2-3
CDR3 protein: CASSNWQGLTQYF
CDR3 DNA: TGTGCCAGCAGTAACTGGCAGGGGCTTACGCAGTATTTT

V gene: TRBV5-5
clone size: NA
D gene: NA
J gene: TRBJ1-4
CDR3 protein: CASSLDPRGAQGGEKLFF
CDR3 DNA: TGTGCCAGCAGCTTGGACCCCCGCGGGGCCCAGGGCGGAGAAAAACTGTTTTTT

V gene: TRBV5-1
clone size: NA
D gene: TRBD1
J gene: TRBJ2-5
CDR3 protein: CASSLGRTGGRETQYF
CDR3 DNA: TGCGCCAGCAGCTTGGGCCGGACAGGGGGCCGGGAGACCCAGTACTTC

V gene: TRBV19
clone size: NA
D gene: TRBD2
J gene: TRBJ2-5
CDR3 protein: CAKTLGLADEYQETQYF
CDR3 DNA: TGTGCCAAAACGCTAGGACTAGCGGACGAGTACCAAGAGACCCAGTACTTC

V gene: TRBV6-5
clone size: NA
D gene: NA
J gene: TRBJ1-4
CDR3 protein: CASSRQELGEKLFF
CDR3 DNA: TGTGCCAGCAGCCGACAGGAGCTTGGTGAAAAACTGTTTTTT

V gene: TRBV2
clone size: NA
D gene: TRBD1
J gene: TRBJ1-2
CDR3 protein: CASRKGASGGYTF
CDR3 DNA: TGTGCCAGCCGAAAGGGGGCTAGTGGTGGCTACACCTTC

V gene: TRBV19
clone size: NA
D gene: NA
J gene: TRBJ1-1
CDR3 protein: CASSTSTGQNTEAFF
CDR3 DNA: TGTGCCAGTAGTACTTCAACAGGGCAGAACACTGAAGCTTTCTTT

V gene: TRBV12-3/TRBV12-4
clone size: NA
D gene: TRBD1
J gene: TRBJ2-7
CDR3 protein: CASSPRDRSEQYF
CDR3 DNA: TGTGCCAGCAGCCCCCGGGACAGGAGCGAGCAGTACTTC

V gene: TRBV11-2
clone size: NA
D gene: NA
J gene: TRBJ1-2
CDR3 protein: CASSLQGEGYGYTF
CDR3 DNA: TGTGCCAGCAGCTTACAGGGTGAAGGCTATGGCTACACCTTC

V gene: TRBV19
clone size: NA
D gene: NA
J gene: TRBJ1-1
CDR3 protein: CASYPPGRGMDTEAFF
CDR3 DNA: TGTGCCAGTTACCCTCCTGGGAGAGGTATGGACACTGAAGCTTTCTTT

V gene: TRBV6-2/TRBV6-3
clone size: NA
D gene: TRBD2
J gene: TRBJ2-1
CDR3 protein: CASSSFGLAGYNEQFF
CDR3 DNA: TGTGCCAGCAGTTCTTTCGGACTAGCGGGGTACAATGAGCAGTTCTTC

V gene: TRBV6-5
clone size: NA
D gene: NA
J gene: TRBJ1-2
CDR3 protein: CASSYVPLRGYTF
CDR3 DNA: TGTGCCAGCAGTTACGTCCCCTTGAGGGGCTACACCTTC

V gene: TRBV7-2
clone size: NA
D gene: NA
J gene: TRBJ2-5
CDR3 protein: CASSFKTFQETQYF
CDR3 DNA: TGTGCCAGCAGCTTTAAGACTTTCCAAGAGACCCAGTACTTC

V gene: TRBV5-8
clone size: NA
D gene: NA
J gene: TRBJ1-1
CDR3 protein: CASSLSENTEAFF
CDR3 DNA: TGTGCCAGCAGCTTATCAGAAAACACTGAAGCTTTCTTT

V gene: TRBV7-8
clone size: NA
D gene: NA
J gene: TRBJ2-3
CDR3 protein: CASSPSTDTQYF
CDR3 DNA: TGTGCCAGCAGCCCATCCACAGATACGCAGTATTTT

V gene: TRBV19
clone size: NA
D gene: NA
J gene: TRBJ1-1
CDR3 protein: CASSTPGNTEAFF
CDR3 DNA: TGTGCCAGTAGTACCCCGGGAAACACTGAAGCTTTCTTT

V gene: TRBV27
clone size: NA
D gene: NA
J gene: TRBJ1-1
CDR3 protein: CASSQGQWAFF
CDR3 DNA: TGTGCCAGCAGTCAGGGGCAATGGGCTTTCTTT